These 30 T cell receptor beta chains came from one sample sequenced in a study of blood T cell repertoires in COVID-19. Using immunoSEQ multiplex PCR, the repertoire was profiled, and TCRdb retains in-frame clones only, with some absent. The data hold about 210,000 clones, with around 86% observed a single time. The sequenced sample was PBMCs or T cells enriched from blood (not recorded which). The receptors come from a woman aged 45-65 years with acute COVID-19.

The V call is TRBV7-9, the J call TRBJ2-5, with D possibly being TRBD1 (7 bases). CDR1 and CDR2 (germline): SEHNR, FQNEAQ (reference sequence). The V gene lost 1 base and the J gene lost 9 bases, with 18 bases spanning the gap. The CDR3 is made up of 15 amino acids. CDR3 protein: CASSLGAGQTGPQYF. The CDR3 DNA sequence: TGTGCCAGCAGCTTAGGGGCGGGACAGACCGGGCCCCAGTACTTC.

The chain links TRBV18 to TRBJ2-6; 9 bases are a match to TRBD1. The CDR3 consists of 18 residues. The ends lost 0 bases at V and 0 bases at J; junction bases unmatched: 3. Germline V gene data show CDR1 as KGHSH and CDR2 as LQKENI. The CDR3 region has the DNA TGTGCCAGCTCACCACCGACAGGGGGAGACTCTGGGGCCAACGTCCTGACTTTC. It codes for CASSPPTGGDSGANVLTF.

The chain employs TRBV7-2 and TRBJ2-7; 9 bases agree with TRBD2. V shed 2 bases, J shed 4 bases, and the junction held 9 bases outside the gene matches. CDR3 size: 16 residues. CDR1 is SGHTA, CDR2 FQGNSA, per germline. CDR3 amino acids: CASSLQAGGGVYEQYF. The CDR3 DNA reads as TGTGCCAGCAGCTTACAAGCGGGGGGAGGAGTATACGAGCAGTACTTC.

The chain has TRBV29-1 and TRBJ1-1, with D maybe TRBD1 (5 bases). The CDR3 contains 13 residues. Trimming stripped 7 bases from V and 2 bases from J, with 14 bases between. Germline assignment: CDR1 SQVTM and CDR2 ANQGSEA. DNA of the CDR3: TGCAGCGCCCGGACACAGTCAAACACTGAAGCTTTCTTT. This codes for CSARTQSNTEAFF.

The chain recombines TRBV6-2 or TRBV6-3 with TRBJ2-7, with D possibly TRBD1 on 6 matching bases. V gave up 0 bases and J gave up 4 bases, with 10 bases separating them. In germline, CDR1 is MNHEY, CDR2 SVGEGT. The CDR3 totals 14 residues. The CDR3 sequence: CASSYSGHSYEQYF. The DNA of the CDR3 is TGTGCCAGCAGTTACTCGGGACACAGTTACGAGCAGTACTTC.

The genes are TRBV6-5 and TRBJ2-3; 8 nucleotides match TRBD2. The V gene's germline CDR1 is MNHEY and CDR2 SVGAGI. J gave up 7 bases and V 4 bases, and 10 bases lay outside the gene matches. The CDR3 consists of 15 residues. CDR3 in amino acids: CASSSPAGGTNTQYF. CDR3 bases: TGTGCCAGCAGTTCACCTGCGGGGGGCACGAATACGCAGTATTTT.

V and J are TRBV7-2 and TRBJ2-5; the match to TRBD2 covers 11 bases. J gave up 5 bases and V 4 bases, and 12 bases lay outside the gene matches. Germline assignment: CDR1 SGHTA and CDR2 FQGNSA. This CDR3 is 17 amino acids long. The DNA of the CDR3 is TGTGCCAGCAGCTCCCGGCTAGCGGGGGGCCGGGTTGAGACCCAGTACTTC. It codes for CASSSRLAGGRVETQYF.

The V gene is TRBV9, the J gene TRBJ2-3; 7 nucleotides agree with TRBD2. The V gene end was trimmed by 4 bases and the J gene end by 1 base; junction bases not matched to a gene: 18. The CDR3 extends over 19 amino acids. Germline-derived CDR1 and CDR2 are SGDLS and YYNGEE. The CDR3 DNA sequence: TGTGCCAGCAGCCCCCGATTTTTCGGGGGGAGTGTAGGCACAGATACGCAGTATTTT. Translating gives CASSPRFFGGSVGTDTQYF.

The rearrangement links TRBV7-2 to TRBJ1-1; D ambiguous. CDR1 is SGHTA, CDR2 FQGNSA, per germline. The CDR3 extends over 15 amino acids. Trimming removed 1 base at V and 1 base at J, with 10 bases between. This chain's CDR3 is CASSLEIGPNTEAFF. The CDR3 DNA follows: TGTGCCAGCAGCTTAGAGATCGGTCCGAACACTGAAGCTTTCTTT.

The chain uses TRBV27 and TRBJ2-3, with TRBD1 identical over 10 bases. J was trimmed by 7 bases and V by 9 bases; bases with no gene match: 13. Per the germline V gene, CDR1 is MNHEY and CDR2 is SMNVEV (reference sequence). This CDR3 spans 15 amino acids. For the CDR3, the DNA is TGTGCCAGTGGGGATCCGGGACAGGGGAGGCATACGCAGTATTTT. Its translation: CASGDPGQGRHTQYF.

The chain links TRBV6-5 to TRBJ2-7, with TRBD1 matching over 9 bases. J lost 4 bases, V lost 6 bases, and 7 bases had no gene match. Per the germline V gene, CDR1 is MNHEY and CDR2 is SVGAGI. This CDR3 is built from 14 residues. Here the CDR3 reads CASRPGQGFYEQYF. The DNA of the CDR3 is TGTGCCAGCAGACCGGGACAGGGATTTTACGAGCAGTACTTC.

The gene calls are TRBV9 and TRBJ2-3; 15 bases line up with TRBD2. The germline V gene encodes CDR1 SGDLS and CDR2 YYNGEE. The CDR3 covers 19 residues. The junction had 13 bases not matched to a gene; V was cut back by 4 bases and J by 4 bases. The DNA of the CDR3 is TGTGCCAGCAGCTCTTCGAGGACTAGCGGGGGGGCCGGGGCAGATACGCAGTATTTT. Translated, it gives CASSSSRTSGGAGADTQYF.

This clone has a single count. V is TRBV27 and J is TRBJ2-7, with 8 bases fitting TRBD1. The CDR3 sequence is 12 residues long. CDR1 is MNHEY and CDR2 is SMNVEV in the germline V gene (reference sequence). The V segment lost 6 bases and the J segment 10 bases; nucleotides outside the gene matches: 8. CDR3 DNA: TGTGCCAGCAGAACTCCCCAGGGGGCACAGTACTTC. Translation: CASRTPQGAQYF.

V and J are TRBV5-6 and TRBJ2-1, with 9 bases fitting TRBD2. This CDR3 is built from 17 residues. Germline V gene sequence: CDR1 SGHDT, CDR2 YYEEEE. The V gene end was trimmed by 2 bases and the J gene end by 9 bases; junction bases not matched to a gene: 15. CDR3 DNA: TGTGCCAGCAGCTTTAGACTAGCGGCTGACCGGGGCGGTGAGCAGTTCTTC. Its translation: CASSFRLAADRGGEQFF.

V gene TRBV30 combines with J gene TRBJ1-1; D uncertain. Trimming took 1 base from V and 0 from J, leaving 6 bases between them. There are 13 residues in the CDR3. Germline-derived CDR1 and CDR2 are GTSNPN and SVGIG (reference sequence). CDR3 nucleotides: TGTGCCTGGAGTGGTCAGTTGAACACTGAAGCTTTCTTT. This encodes CAWSGQLNTEAFF. Complete variable domain (other parts from reference TRBV30 and TRBJ1-1): SQTIHQWPATLVQPVGSPLSLECTVEGTSNPNLYWYRQAAGRGLQLLFYSVGIGQISSEVPQNLSASRPQDRQFILSSKKLLLSDSGFYLCAWSGQLNTEAFFGQGTRLTVV.

The rearrangement links TRBV5-1 to TRBJ2-1; 13 bases map to TRBD2. The CDR3 sequence is 15 residues long. Trimming at V came to 3 bases and at J to 4 bases, leaving 1 base not matched to a gene. Germline CDR1 reads SGHRS; CDR2 reads YFSETQ. The CDR3 is CASSWTSGGYNEQFF. The CDR3 DNA reads TGCGCCAGCAGCTGGACTAGCGGGGGATACAATGAGCAGTTCTTC.

This chain connects TRBV24-1 to TRBJ2-1, with 10 bases that match TRBD1. CDR3 length: 15 residues. V lost 6 bases to trimming and J lost 2 bases; unmatched junction nucleotides: 3. Germline assignment: CDR1 KGHDR and CDR2 SFDVKD. The CDR3 region has the DNA TGTGCCACCAGTCCGGGACAGGGGACCTACAATGAGCAGTTCTTC. Translation gives CATSPGQGTYNEQFF.

This sequence joins TRBV12-2 and TRBJ1-6; the table's TRBD1 call for D was not verified on the DNA. TRBV12-2 represents a pseudogene. The CDR3 loop spans 18 amino acids. As DNA, the CDR3 is TGTGCAAGTCGCTCGGGACAGGTACCCTTCTCCTATAATTCACCCCTCCACTTT. This encodes CASRSGQVPFSYNSPLHF.

This rearrangement joins TRBV19 to TRBJ1-6; 7 bases fit TRBD1. This CDR3 is 17 amino acids long. Germline assignment: CDR1 LNHDA and CDR2 SQIVND (reference sequence). With 2 bases clipped from V and 10 bases from J, the junction kept 14 bases outside the gene matches. CDR3 sequence (DNA): TGTGCCAGTAGTATAAGACCAACAGGGGCCGGCGGATCACCCCTCCACTTT. Its translation is CASSIRPTGAGGSPLHF.

This clone was recorded only once. This chain links TRBV7-9 with TRBJ1-2; 9 bases agree with TRBD1. J lost 6 bases, V lost 2 bases, and 10 bases had no gene match. Germline CDR1 is SEHNR and CDR2 is FQNEAQ (reference sequence). This CDR3 is built from 16 residues. CDR3 loop: CASSLFPADRGHGYTF. The CDR3 DNA reads TGTGCCAGCAGCTTATTTCCCGCGGACAGGGGACATGGCTACACCTTC.

The chain couples TRBV27 to TRBJ2-4; 9 bases line up with TRBD2. Germline trimming cut 2 bases from V and 8 bases from J; bases unmatched to any gene: 13. Germline CDR1 and CDR2: MNHEY and SMNVEV (reference sequence). The CDR3 loop spans 17 amino acids. The CDR3 sequence is CASSLVAGGLVSHIQYF. The CDR3 DNA follows: TGTGCCAGCAGTTTAGTTGCGGGGGGGCTCGTCTCGCACATTCAGTACTTC.

The J gene is TRBJ2-1, the V gene TRBV5-1, with D perhaps matching TRBD1 (5 bases). V lost 0 bases, J lost 0 bases, and 7 bases lay in between. This CDR3 has 15 residues. CDR1 is SGHRS, CDR2 YFSETQ, per germline. The CDR3 region has the DNA TGCGCCAGCAGCTTGGTTCAGGGCTCCTACAATGAGCAGTTCTTC. This codes for CASSLVQGSYNEQFF.

CDR3 in DNA: TGTGCCAGCAGGCTACAGGTCTCTGGGGCCAACGTCCTGACTTTC. It encodes CASRLQVSGANVLTF. This sequence joins TRBV6-5 and TRBJ2-6, with D perhaps matching TRBD1 (5 bases). The CDR3 extends over 15 amino acids. Germline V CDR1 and CDR2: MNHEY, SVGAGI. The V gene lost 6 bases and the J gene lost 0 bases, with 9 bases spanning the gap.

The table lists this clone with a few counts. The chain couples TRBV28 to TRBJ2-6; tentative D call: TRBD1 (5 bases). Looked up from germline, CDR1 is MDHEN and CDR2 is SYDVKM. The germline V and J ends were trimmed by 4 bases and 1 base, with 8 bases remaining between them. CDR3 length equals 15 residues. CDR3 coding DNA: TGTGCCAGCAGTTGGGGCCGTTCTGGGGCCAACGTCCTGACTTTC. It translates to CASSWGRSGANVLTF.

The V gene is TRBV7-8, the J gene TRBJ2-3, with 8 bases lining up with TRBD1. The trim removed 5 bases at V and 0 bases at J, leaving 4 bases unmatched. This CDR3 comprises 15 residues. The germline V gene encodes CDR1 SGHVS and CDR2 FQNEAQ. The CDR3 sequence: CASSPRTGSTDTQYF. CDR3 nucleotide sequence: TGTGCCAGCAGCCCACGGACAGGGAGCACAGATACGCAGTATTTT.

This chain uses TRBV19 with TRBJ1-5; TRBD1 agrees at 7 bases. Germline CDR1 and CDR2: LNHDA and SQIVND (reference sequence). V shed 3 bases and J 5 bases; nucleotides not matched to a gene: 7. There are 15 residues in the CDR3. CDR3 coding DNA: TGTGCCAGTAGTATGAAGGGGGCTAGATATCAGCCCCAGCATTTT. Residues: CASSMKGARYQPQHF.

The CDR3 DNA reads as TGTGCTAGTGGTGTGACAGGGGGCCGAACTGAAGCTTTCTTT. Amino acids: CASGVTGGRTEAFF. The chain links TRBV12-5 to TRBJ1-1; 10 bases are shared with TRBD1. The CDR3 length is 14 residues. J lost 5 bases, V lost 5 bases, and 5 bases had no gene match. Germline V lookup: CDR1 LGHNT, CDR2 FRNRAP.

J is TRBJ1-4 and V is TRBV12-3 or TRBV12-4; D is undetermined. Trimming cost V 2 bases and J 10 bases, with 11 bases left between them. CDR3 length equals 13 residues. The CDR3 region has the DNA TGTGCCAGCAGTTTATTTGATTACGGAAAACTGTTTTTT. This codes for CASSLFDYGKLFF.

The chain uses TRBV4-3 and TRBJ1-4; D unresolved. CDR1 is LGHNA and CDR2 is YSLEER in the germline V gene. Trimming removed 0 bases from V and 10 bases from J, with 18 bases in between. This CDR3 has 16 amino acids. The CDR3 reads CASSQDHRGGKGKLFF. CDR3 in DNA: TGCGCCAGCAGCCAAGATCATCGGGGTGGGAAGGGAAAACTGTTTTTT.

This sequence joins TRBV28 and TRBJ2-1; 8 nucleotides agree with TRBD2. This CDR3 is built from 16 residues. The junction had 7 bases not matched to a gene; V was cut back by 1 base and J by 5 bases. Germline values: CDR1 MDHEN, CDR2 SYDVKM. CDR3 in amino acids: CASSLLGSGTHNEQFF. The CDR3 coding sequence is TGTGCCAGCAGTTTATTGGGTAGCGGGACCCACAATGAGCAGTTCTTC.